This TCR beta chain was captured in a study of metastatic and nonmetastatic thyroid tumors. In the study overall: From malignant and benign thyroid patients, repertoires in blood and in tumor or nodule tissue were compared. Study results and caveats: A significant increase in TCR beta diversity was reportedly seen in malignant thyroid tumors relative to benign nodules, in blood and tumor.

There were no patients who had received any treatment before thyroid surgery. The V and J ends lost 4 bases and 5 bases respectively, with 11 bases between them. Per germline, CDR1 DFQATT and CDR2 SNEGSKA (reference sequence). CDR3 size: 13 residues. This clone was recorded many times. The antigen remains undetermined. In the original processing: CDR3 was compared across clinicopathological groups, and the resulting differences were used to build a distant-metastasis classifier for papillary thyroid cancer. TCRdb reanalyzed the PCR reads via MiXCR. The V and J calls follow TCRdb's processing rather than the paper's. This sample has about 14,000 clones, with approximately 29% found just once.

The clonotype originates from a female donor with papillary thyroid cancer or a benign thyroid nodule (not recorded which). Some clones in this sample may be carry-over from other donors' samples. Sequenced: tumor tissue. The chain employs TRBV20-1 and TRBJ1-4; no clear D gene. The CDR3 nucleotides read TGCAGTGCTAAGTCGTCCAACAATGAAAAACTGTTTTTT. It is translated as CSAKSSNNEKLFF.